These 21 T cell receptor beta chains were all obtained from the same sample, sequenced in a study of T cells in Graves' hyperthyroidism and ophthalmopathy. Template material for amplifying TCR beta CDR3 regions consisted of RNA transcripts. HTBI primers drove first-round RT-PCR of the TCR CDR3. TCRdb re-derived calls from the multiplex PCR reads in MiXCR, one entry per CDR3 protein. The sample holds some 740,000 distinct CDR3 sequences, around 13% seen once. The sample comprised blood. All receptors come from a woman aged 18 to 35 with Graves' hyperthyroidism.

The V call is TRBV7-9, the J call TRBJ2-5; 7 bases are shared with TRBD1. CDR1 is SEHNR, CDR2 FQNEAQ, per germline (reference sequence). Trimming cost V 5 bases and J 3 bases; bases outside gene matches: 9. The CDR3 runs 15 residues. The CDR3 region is CASSPQPTGEETQYF. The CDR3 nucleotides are TGTGCCAGCAGCCCTCAACCCACAGGGGAAGAGACCCAGTACTTC.

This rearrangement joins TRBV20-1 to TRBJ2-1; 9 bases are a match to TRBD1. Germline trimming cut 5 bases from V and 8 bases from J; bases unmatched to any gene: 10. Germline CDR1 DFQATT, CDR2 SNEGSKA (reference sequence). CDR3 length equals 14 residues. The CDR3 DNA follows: TGCAGTGCTGACCCGGGACAGGGAATCGATGAGCAGTTCTTC. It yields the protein CSADPGQGIDEQFF.

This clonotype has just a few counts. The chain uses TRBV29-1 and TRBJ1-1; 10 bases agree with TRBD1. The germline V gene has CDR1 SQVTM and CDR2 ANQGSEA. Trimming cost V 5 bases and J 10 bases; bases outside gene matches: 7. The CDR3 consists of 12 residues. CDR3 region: CSVPDRGDGAFF. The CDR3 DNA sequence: TGCAGCGTTCCGGACAGGGGGGATGGAGCTTTCTTT.

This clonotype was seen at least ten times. The CDR3 DNA reads as TGTGCCAGCAGCTCCGGTCGAGCCGCGGGACGTTACTCCTACAATGAGCAGTTCTTC. It specifies CASSSGRAAGRYSYNEQFF. The gene calls are TRBV11-3 and TRBJ2-1, with a possible D match to TRBD2 (6 bases). CDR3 size: 19 residues. CDR1 and CDR2 (germline): SGHNT, YENEEA. V lost 4 bases, J lost 0 bases, and 22 bases lay in between.

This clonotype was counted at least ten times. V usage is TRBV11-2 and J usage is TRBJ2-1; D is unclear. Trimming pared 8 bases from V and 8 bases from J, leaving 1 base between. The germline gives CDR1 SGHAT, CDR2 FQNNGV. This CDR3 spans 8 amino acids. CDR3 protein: CASHEQFF. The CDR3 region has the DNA TGTGCCAGCCATGAGCAGTTCTTC.

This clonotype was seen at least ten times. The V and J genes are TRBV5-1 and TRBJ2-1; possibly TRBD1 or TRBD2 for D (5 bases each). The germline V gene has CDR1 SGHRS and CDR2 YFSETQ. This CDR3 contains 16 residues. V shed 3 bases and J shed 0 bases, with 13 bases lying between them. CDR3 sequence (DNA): TGCGCCAGCAGCTACGACCCGGGACCCTCCTACAATGAGCAGTTCTTC. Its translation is CASSYDPGPSYNEQFF.

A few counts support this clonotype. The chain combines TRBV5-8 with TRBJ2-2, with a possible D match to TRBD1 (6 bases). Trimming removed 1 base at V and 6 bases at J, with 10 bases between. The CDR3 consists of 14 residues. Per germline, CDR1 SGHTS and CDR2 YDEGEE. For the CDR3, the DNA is TGTGCCAGCAGCTTGTGGGGGCACGCCGGGGAGCTGTTTTTT. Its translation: CASSLWGHAGELFF. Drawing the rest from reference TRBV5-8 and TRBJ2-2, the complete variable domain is EAGVTQSPTHLIKTRGQQATLRCSPISGHTSVYWYQQALGLGLQFLLWYDEGEERNRGNFPPRFSGRQFPNYSSELNVNALELEDSALYLCASSLWGHAGELFFGEGSRLTVL.

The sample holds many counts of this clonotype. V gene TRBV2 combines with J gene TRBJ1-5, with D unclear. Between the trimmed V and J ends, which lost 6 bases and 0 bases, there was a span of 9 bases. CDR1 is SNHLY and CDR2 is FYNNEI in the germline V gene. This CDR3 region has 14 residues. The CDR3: CASSPNYSNQPQHF. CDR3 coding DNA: TGTGCCAGCAGCCCAAATTATAGCAATCAGCCCCAGCATTTT.

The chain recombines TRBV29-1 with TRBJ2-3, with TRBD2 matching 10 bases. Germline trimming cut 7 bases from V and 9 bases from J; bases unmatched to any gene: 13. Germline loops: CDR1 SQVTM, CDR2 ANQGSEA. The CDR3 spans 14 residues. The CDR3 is CSGSSGRARGTQYF. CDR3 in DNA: TGCAGCGGGTCCAGCGGGAGGGCCAGGGGGACGCAGTATTTT.

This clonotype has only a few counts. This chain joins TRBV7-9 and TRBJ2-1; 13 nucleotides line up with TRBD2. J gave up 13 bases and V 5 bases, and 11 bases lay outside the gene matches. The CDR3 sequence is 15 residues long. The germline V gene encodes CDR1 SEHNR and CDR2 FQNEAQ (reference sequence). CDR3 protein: CASSLPGLAGVHQFF. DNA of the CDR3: TGTGCCAGCAGCCTACCTGGACTAGCGGGAGTCCACCAGTTCTTC.

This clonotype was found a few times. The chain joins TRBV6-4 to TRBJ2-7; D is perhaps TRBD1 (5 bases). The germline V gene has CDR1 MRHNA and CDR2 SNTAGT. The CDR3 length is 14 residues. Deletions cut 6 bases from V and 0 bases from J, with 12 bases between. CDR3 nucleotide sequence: TGTGCCAGCAGCCTACAGGCGAGCTCCTACGAGCAGTACTTC. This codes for CASSLQASSYEQYF.

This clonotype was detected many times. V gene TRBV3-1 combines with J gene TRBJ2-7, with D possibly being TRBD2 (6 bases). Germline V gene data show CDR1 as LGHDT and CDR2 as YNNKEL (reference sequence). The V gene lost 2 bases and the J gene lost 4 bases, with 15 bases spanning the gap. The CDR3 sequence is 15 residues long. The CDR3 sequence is CASSQFGEEGYEQYF. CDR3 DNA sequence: TGTGCCAGCAGCCAATTCGGGGAGGAGGGTTACGAGCAGTACTTC.

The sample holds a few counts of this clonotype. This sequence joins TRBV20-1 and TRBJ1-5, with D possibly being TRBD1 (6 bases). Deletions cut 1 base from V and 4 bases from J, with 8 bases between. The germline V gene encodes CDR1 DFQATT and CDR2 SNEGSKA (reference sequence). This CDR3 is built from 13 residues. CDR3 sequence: CSARGQVNQPQHF. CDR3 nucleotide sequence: TGCAGTGCTAGAGGACAGGTTAATCAGCCCCAGCATTTT.

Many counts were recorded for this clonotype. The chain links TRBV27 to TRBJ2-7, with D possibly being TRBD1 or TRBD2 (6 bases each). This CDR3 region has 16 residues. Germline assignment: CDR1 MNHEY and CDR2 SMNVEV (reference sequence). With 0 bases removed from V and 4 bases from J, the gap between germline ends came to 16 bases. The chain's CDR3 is CASSLSWGARVYEQYF. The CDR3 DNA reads TGTGCCAGCAGTTTATCTTGGGGGGCGCGAGTATACGAGCAGTACTTC.

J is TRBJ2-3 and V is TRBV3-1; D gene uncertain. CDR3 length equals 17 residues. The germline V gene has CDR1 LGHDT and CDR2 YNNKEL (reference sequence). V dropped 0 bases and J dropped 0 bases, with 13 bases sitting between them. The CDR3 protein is CASSQEGSLLSTDTQYF. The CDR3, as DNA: TGTGCCAGCAGCCAAGAAGGGTCACTACTTAGCACAGATACGCAGTATTTT.

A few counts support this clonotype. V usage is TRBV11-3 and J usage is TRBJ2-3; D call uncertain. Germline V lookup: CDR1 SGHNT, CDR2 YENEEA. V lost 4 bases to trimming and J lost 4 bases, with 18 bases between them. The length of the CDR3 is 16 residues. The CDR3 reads CASSSSSRVRPDTQYF. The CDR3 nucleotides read TGTGCCAGCAGCTCCAGTTCTAGAGTCCGCCCAGATACGCAGTATTTT. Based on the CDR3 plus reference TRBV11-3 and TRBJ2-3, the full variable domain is EAGVVQSPRYKIIEKKQPVAFWCNPISGHNTLYWYLQNLGQGPELLIRYENEEAVDDSQLPKDRFSAERLKGVDSTLKIQPAELGDSAVYLCASSSSSRVRPDTQYFGPGTRLTVL.

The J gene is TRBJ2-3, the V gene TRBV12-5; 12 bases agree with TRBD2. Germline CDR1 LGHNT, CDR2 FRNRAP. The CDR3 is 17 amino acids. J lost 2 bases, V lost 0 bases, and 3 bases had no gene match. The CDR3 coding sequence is TGTGCTAGTGGTTTGGTCGGGACTAGCGGGTACACAGATACGCAGTATTTT. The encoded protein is CASGLVGTSGYTDTQYF. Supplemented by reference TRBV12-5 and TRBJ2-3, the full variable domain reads DARVTQTPRHKVTEMGQEVTMRCQPILGHNTVFWYRQTMMQGLELLAYFRNRAPLDDSGMPKDRFSAEMPDATLATLKIQPSEPRDSAVYFCASGLVGTSGYTDTQYFGPGTRLTVL.

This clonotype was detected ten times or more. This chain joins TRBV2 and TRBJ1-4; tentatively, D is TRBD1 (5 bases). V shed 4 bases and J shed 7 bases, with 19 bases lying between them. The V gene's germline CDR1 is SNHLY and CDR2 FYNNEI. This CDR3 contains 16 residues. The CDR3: CASSVEARGRGEKLFF. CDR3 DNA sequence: TGTGCCAGCAGTGTTGAAGCAAGGGGAAGGGGTGAAAAACTGTTTTTT. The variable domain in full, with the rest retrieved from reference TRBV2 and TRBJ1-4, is EPEVTQTPSHQVTQMGQEVILRCVPISNHLYFYWYRQILGQKVEFLVSFYNNEISEKSEIFDDQFSVERPDGSNFTLKIRSTKLEDSAMYFCASSVEARGRGEKLFFGSGTQLSVL.

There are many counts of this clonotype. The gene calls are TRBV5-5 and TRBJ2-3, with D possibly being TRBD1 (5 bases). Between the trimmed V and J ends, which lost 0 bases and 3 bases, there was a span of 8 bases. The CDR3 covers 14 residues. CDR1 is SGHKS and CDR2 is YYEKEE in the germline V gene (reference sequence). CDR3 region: CASSLARDTDTQYF. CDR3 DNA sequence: TGTGCCAGCAGCTTGGCCAGGGATACAGATACGCAGTATTTT. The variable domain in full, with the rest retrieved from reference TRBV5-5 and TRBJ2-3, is DAGVTQSPTHLIKTRGQQVTLRCSPISGHKSVSWYQQVLGQGPQFIFQYYEKEERGRGNFPDRFSARQFPNYSSELNVNALLLGDSALYLCASSLARDTDTQYFGPGTRLTVL.

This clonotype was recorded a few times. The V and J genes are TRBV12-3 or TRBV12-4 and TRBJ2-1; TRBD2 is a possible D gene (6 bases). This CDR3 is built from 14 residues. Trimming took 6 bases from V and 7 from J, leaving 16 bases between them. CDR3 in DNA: TGTGCCAGCAGCCGGGAGCCTGTCACTAATGAGCAGTTCTTC. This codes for CASSREPVTNEQFF.

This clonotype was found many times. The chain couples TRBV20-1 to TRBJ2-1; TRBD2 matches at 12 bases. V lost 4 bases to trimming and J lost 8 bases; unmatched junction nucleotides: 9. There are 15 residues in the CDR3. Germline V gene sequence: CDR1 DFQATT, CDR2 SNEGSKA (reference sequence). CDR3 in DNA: TGCAGTGCTACCCGACTAGCGGGAGATCACGATGAGCAGTTCTTC. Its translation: CSATRLAGDHDEQFF.